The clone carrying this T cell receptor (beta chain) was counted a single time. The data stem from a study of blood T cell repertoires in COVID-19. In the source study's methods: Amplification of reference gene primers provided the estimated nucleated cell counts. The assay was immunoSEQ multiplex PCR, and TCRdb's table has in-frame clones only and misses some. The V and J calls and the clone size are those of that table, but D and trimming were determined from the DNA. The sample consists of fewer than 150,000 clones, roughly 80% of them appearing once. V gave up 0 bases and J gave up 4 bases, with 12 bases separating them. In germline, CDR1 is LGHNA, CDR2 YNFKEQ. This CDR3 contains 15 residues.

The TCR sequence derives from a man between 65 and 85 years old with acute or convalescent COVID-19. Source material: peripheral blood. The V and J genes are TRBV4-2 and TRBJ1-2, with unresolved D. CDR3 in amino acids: CASSQDRVGSYGYTF. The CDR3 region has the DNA TGTGCCAGCAGCCAAGATCGGGTAGGGAGCTATGGCTACACCTTC.